This paragraph covers one T cell receptor (beta chain) sequence. The authors' processing: It was from reference gene primer amplification that nucleated cell counts were estimated. Assay used: immunoSEQ multiplex PCR; TCRdb lists only in-frame clones, some missing. V, J and clone size derive from that table, while D and trimming were established from the DNA sequence. The data show over 600,000 clones, about 90% seen once. The data belong to a study of blood T cell repertoires in COVID-19. Study context: PBMCs, B-cell-depleted T cells, or T cells provided the cDNA or gDNA that made up the material.

The V and J ends lost 6 bases and 3 bases, in that order; junction bases with no gene match: 5. Germline V CDR1 and CDR2: MNHEY, SVGEGT. This CDR3 spans 14 amino acids. The genes are TRBV6-2 or TRBV6-3 and TRBJ1-5, with 7 bases lining up with TRBD1. This sequence originates from a woman aged 18-29 years with acute or convalescent COVID-19. The sample comprised peripheral blood. CDR3 residues: CASSLDRFNQPQHF. As DNA, the CDR3 is TGTGCCAGCAGCCTGGACAGGTTCAATCAGCCCCAGCATTTT.